Sequencing of this TCR beta chain was carried out in a study of T-cell reconstitution after alpha-beta-depleted transplantation in children. V was pared by 0 bases and J by 0 bases, with 10 bases between. CDR1 DFQATT and CDR2 SNEGSKA come from the germline V gene (reference sequence). The CDR3 extends over 15 amino acids. Preparation of the TCRbeta library involved a method that used unique molecular identifiers. TCRdb re-called the PCR reads with MiXCR, one entry per CDR3 protein. The sample includes approximately 640,000 distinct CDR3 sequences, approximately 15% seen only once; the top ten take 1.1%. The sample holds many counts of this clonotype.

This chain uses TRBV20-1 with TRBJ2-3; the D is unclear. This sample comprised PBMCs from the stem cell graft donor, obtained from the stem cell graft. This TCR came from a human donor who donated a stem cell graft to a child with acute myeloid leukemia. The CDR3, as DNA: TGCAGTGCTAGAGATTACCCCACTAGCACAGATACGCAGTATTTT. Translated: CSARDYPTSTDTQYF.